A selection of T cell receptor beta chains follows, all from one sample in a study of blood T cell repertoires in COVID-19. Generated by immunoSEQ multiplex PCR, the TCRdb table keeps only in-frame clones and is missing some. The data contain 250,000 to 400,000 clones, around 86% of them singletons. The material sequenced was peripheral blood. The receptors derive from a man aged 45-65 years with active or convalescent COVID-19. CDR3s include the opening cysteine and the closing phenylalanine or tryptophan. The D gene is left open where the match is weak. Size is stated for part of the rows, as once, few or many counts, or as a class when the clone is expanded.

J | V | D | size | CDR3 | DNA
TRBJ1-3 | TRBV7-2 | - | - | CASSSSLTAGNTIYF | TGTGCCAGCAGCTCCTCCCTAACAGCTGGAAACACCATATATTTT
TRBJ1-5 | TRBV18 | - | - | CASSPPEQPQHF | TGTGCCAGCTCACCACCCGAGCAGCCCCAGCATTTT
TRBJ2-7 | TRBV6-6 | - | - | CASTVSPYEQYF | TGTGCCAGCACCGTAAGCCCCTACGAGCAGTACTTC
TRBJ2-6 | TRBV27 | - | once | CASSLEGARSGANVLTF | TGTGCCAGCAGTTTAGAGGGTGCTCGCTCTGGGGCCAACGTCCTGACTTTC
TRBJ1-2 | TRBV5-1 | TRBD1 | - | CASSSYRDRGHYGYTF | TGCGCCAGCAGCTCTTACCGGGACAGGGGTCACTATGGCTACACCTTC
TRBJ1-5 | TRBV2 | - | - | CASSDTTGRQPQHF | TGTGCCAGCAGTGATACGACGGGTCGACAGCCCCAGCATTTT
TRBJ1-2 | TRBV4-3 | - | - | CASSQGLQDNYGYTF | TGCGCCAGCAGCCAGGGGTTACAGGATAACTATGGCTACACCTTC
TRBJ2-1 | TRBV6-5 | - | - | CASSYSTGGLNNEQFF | TGTGCCAGCAGTTACTCAACAGGTGGGCTGAACAATGAGCAGTTCTTC
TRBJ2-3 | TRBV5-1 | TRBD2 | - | CASSQSGGFSTDTQYF | TGCGCCAGCAGCCAAAGCGGGGGCTTTAGCACAGATACGCAGTATTTT
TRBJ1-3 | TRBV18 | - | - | CASSPRGGYTASGNTIYF | TGTGCCAGCTCACCACGCGGCGGTTACACCGCCTCTGGAAACACCATATATTTT
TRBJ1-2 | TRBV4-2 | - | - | CASSQERTRKGLNYGYTF | TGTGCCAGCAGCCAAGAAAGAACGAGGAAAGGCTTAAACTATGGCTACACCTTC
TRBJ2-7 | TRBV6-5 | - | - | CASSKTDTRYEQYF | TGTGCCAGCAGTAAGACGGACACACGGTACGAGCAGTACTTC
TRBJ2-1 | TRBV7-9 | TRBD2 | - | CASSRGVISYNEQFF | TGTGCCAGCAGCCGGGGGGTTATCTCCTACAATGAGCAGTTCTTC
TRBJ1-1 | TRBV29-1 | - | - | CSVVRTATEAFF | TGCAGCGTTGTCAGGACAGCCACTGAAGCTTTCTTT
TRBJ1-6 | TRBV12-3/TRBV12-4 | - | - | CASSLTGNSPLHF | TGTGCCAGCAGTTTAACGGGTAATTCACCCCTCCACTTT
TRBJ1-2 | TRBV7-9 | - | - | CAIAGSRDYGYTF | TGTGCCATTGCGGGATCTAGGGACTATGGCTACACCTTC
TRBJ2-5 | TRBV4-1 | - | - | CASSQSTGTGKTQYF | TGCGCCAGCAGCCAGTCGACAGGGACTGGAAAGACCCAGTACTTC
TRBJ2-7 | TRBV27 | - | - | CASSLQSGSSYEQYF | TGTGCCAGCAGTTTACAGTCGGGAAGCTCCTACGAGCAGTACTTC
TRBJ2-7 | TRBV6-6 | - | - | CASTDSGVEQYF | TGTGCCAGCACCGACAGTGGGGTAGAGCAGTACTTC
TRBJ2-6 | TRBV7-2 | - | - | CASSLWASGANVLTF | TGTGCCAGCAGCTTATGGGCCTCTGGGGCCAACGTCCTGACTTTC
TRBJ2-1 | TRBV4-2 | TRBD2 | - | CASSLELAGGQNEQFF | TGTGCCAGCAGCCTCGAACTAGCGGGAGGGCAGAATGAGCAGTTCTTC
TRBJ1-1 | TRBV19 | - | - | CASSLQEDTEAFF | TGTGCCAGTAGTCTTCAGGAGGACACTGAAGCTTTCTTT
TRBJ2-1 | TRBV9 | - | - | CASSGRGRSYNEQFF | TGTGCCAGCAGCGGGCGGGGGCGCTCCTACAATGAGCAGTTCTTC
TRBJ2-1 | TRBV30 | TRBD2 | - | CAWSPGLAGEMEQFF | TGTGCCTGGAGTCCGGGACTAGCGGGAGAGATGGAGCAGTTCTTC
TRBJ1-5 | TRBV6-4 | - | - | CASSDPRVPNQPQHF | TGTGCCAGCAGTGACCCTCGGGTTCCCAATCAGCCCCAGCATTTT
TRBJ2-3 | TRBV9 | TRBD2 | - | CASSVMGGTPDTQYF | TGTGCCAGCAGCGTTATGGGGGGGACCCCAGATACGCAGTATTTT
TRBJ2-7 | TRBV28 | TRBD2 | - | CASSLGLAGLQSSYEQYF | TGTGCCAGCAGCTTAGGACTAGCGGGACTCCAGAGCTCCTACGAGCAGTACTTC
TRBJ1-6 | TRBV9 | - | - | CASSVDPSSYNSPLHF | TGTGCCAGCAGCGTAGACCCCAGCTCCTATAATTCACCCCTCCACTTT